A single sample gave rise to the 25 T cell receptor beta chains below, sequenced in a study of blood T cell repertoires in COVID-19. The assay was immunoSEQ multiplex PCR, and TCRdb's table has in-frame clones only and misses some. This sample has about 310,000 clones; 85% to 90% occur once, and the top ten carry approximately 4%. Input material: PBMCs or T cells enriched from blood (not recorded which). Source of these receptors: a woman between 18 and 29 years old with acute COVID-19.

This clone showed up just once. CDR3 amino acids: CASSLSAVGAYEQYF. CDR3 DNA sequence: TGTGCCAGCAGTTTAAGCGCGGTTGGTGCCTACGAGCAGTACTTC. The V gene is TRBV28, the J gene TRBJ2-7; D uncertain. The V end was cut by 2 bases, the J end by 2 bases, with 13 bases between. The CDR3 sequence is 15 residues long. CDR1 is MDHEN, CDR2 SYDVKM, per germline.

J is TRBJ2-1 and V is TRBV9; D gene unclear. Trimming took off 4 bases at V and 10 bases at J, with 12 bases between the two ends. The CDR3 length is 12 residues. Germline CDR1 reads SGDLS; CDR2 reads YYNGEE. CDR3 protein: CASSTAKKEQFF. CDR3 nucleotide sequence: TGTGCCAGCAGCACCGCGAAGAAGGAGCAGTTCTTC.

The chain is built from TRBV19 and TRBJ2-7; 7 bases align to TRBD1. The CDR3 is 13 amino acids. V lost 9 bases to trimming and J lost 1 base; unmatched junction nucleotides: 6. Germline lookup yields CDR1 LNHDA and CDR2 SQIVND (reference sequence). The DNA of the CDR3 is TGTGCCAGCACCCCACAGGGGTCCTACGAGCAGTACTTC. It translates to CASTPQGSYEQYF.

The CDR3 here is CAISESISGSGMLYQETQYF. CDR3 bases: TGTGCCATCAGTGAGTCGATTTCAGGTAGCGGGATGTTGTACCAAGAGACCCAGTACTTC. This chain connects TRBV10-3 to TRBJ2-5; 8 bases align to TRBD2. Germline-derived CDR1 and CDR2 are ENHRY and SYGVKD. Trimming took 0 bases from V and 0 from J; bases not matched to a gene: 15. The CDR3 runs to 20 residues.

The V gene is TRBV11-3, the J gene TRBJ1-3, with a tentative D call TRBD1 (6 bases). Between the trimmed V and J ends, which lost 7 bases and 0 bases, there was a span of 13 bases. This CDR3 is built from 15 residues. The germline V gene has CDR1 SGHNT and CDR2 YENEEA. CDR3 sequence (DNA): TGTGCCAGCACCCTTGGGGACATCTCTGGAAACACCATATATTTT. Amino acid sequence: CASTLGDISGNTIYF.

The V gene is TRBV7-3, the J gene TRBJ2-7; weak D call: TRBD1 (6 bases). CDR1 and CDR2 from the germline V gene are SGHTA and FQGTGA. Trimming pared 4 bases from V and 6 bases from J, leaving 22 bases between. CDR3 length equals 16 residues. The CDR3 coding sequence is TGTGCCAGCAGCTCCGAGGCCCTTAGGGGGAGAAGCGAGCAGTACTTC. Translated, it gives CASSSEALRGRSEQYF.

V and J are TRBV25-1 and TRBJ2-7; D unclear. The CDR3 has 15 amino acids. Germline values: CDR1 MGHDK, CDR2 SYGVNS. V was pared by 1 base and J by 3 bases, with 13 bases between. The DNA for the CDR3 is TGTGCCAGCAGTGAATCCACATTACGTGACTACGAGCAGTACTTC. It codes for CASSESTLRDYEQYF.

This clone has only one observation. As DNA, the CDR3 is TGTGCCAGCAGCCAAGGACTAGCGGGCACAGATACGCAGTATTTT. This codes for CASSQGLAGTDTQYF. This chain connects TRBV6-5 to TRBJ2-3; 10 bases are shared with TRBD2. J lost 1 base, V lost 6 bases, and 4 bases had no gene match. CDR1 and CDR2 (germline): MNHEY, SVGAGI. This CDR3 contains 15 residues.

This chain connects TRBV11-2 to TRBJ1-6; the D gene is possibly TRBD1 (5 bases). The CDR3 extends over 16 amino acids. V lost 2 bases, J lost 10 bases, and 18 bases lay in between. Germline V gene sequence: CDR1 SGHAT, CDR2 FQNNGV. The CDR3 DNA sequence: TGTGCCAGCAGCTTAACCTCGGGGGGTCGAGACTCACCCCTCCACTTT. It codes for CASSLTSGGRDSPLHF.

The J gene is TRBJ1-1, the V gene TRBV28; D is unclear. This CDR3 contains 13 residues. Trimming cost V 6 bases and J 0 bases, with 8 bases left between them. In germline, CDR1 is MDHEN, CDR2 SYDVKM. DNA for the CDR3: TGTGCCAGCAGCCCCAGTTTGAACACTGAAGCTTTCTTT. It is translated as CASSPSLNTEAFF. The full variable domain, rest sourced from reference TRBV28 and TRBJ1-1, is DVKVTQSSRYLVKRTGEKVFLECVQDMDHENMFWYRQDPGLGLRLIYFSYDVKMKEKGDIPEGYSVSREKKERFSLILESASTNQTSMYLCASSPSLNTEAFFGQGTRLTVV.

The V call is TRBV11-2, the J call TRBJ1-4, with 10 bases aligning to TRBD1. CDR1 SGHAT and CDR2 FQNNGV come from the germline V gene. Trimming took 4 bases from V and 5 from J; bases not matched to a gene: 7. The CDR3 loop spans 16 amino acids. CDR3 sequence reads: CASSSLRTGGNEKLFF. In DNA, the CDR3 is TGTGCCAGCAGCTCACTTCGGACAGGGGGAAATGAAAAACTGTTTTTT. Full variable domain (rest looked up from reference TRBV11-2 and TRBJ1-4): EAGVAQSPRYKIIEKRQSVAFWCNPISGHATLYWYQQILGQGPKLLIQFQNNGVVDDSQLPKDRFSAERLKGVDSTLKIQPAKLEDSAVYLCASSSLRTGGNEKLFFGSGTQLSVL.

The rearrangement links TRBV19 to TRBJ1-5; TRBD1 matches 8 bases. CDR1 and CDR2 from the germline V gene are LNHDA and SQIVND (reference sequence). The CDR3 length is 14 residues. V trimming: 4 bases; J trimming: 7 bases; junction bases outside the gene matches: 6. CDR3 sequence reads: CASSRGQGLQPQHF. CDR3 DNA: TGTGCCAGTAGTAGAGGACAGGGACTGCAGCCCCAGCATTTT. The complete variable domain, with remaining parts taken from reference TRBV19 and TRBJ1-5, reads DGGITQSPKYLFRKEGQNVTLSCEQNLNHDAMYWYRQDPGQGLRLIYYSQIVNDFQKGDIAEGYSVSREKKESFPLTVTSAQKNPTAFYLCASSRGQGLQPQHFGDGTRLSIL.

The genes are TRBV11-3 and TRBJ2-7; the match to TRBD2 covers 7 bases. This CDR3 comprises 13 residues. Trimming removed 3 bases from V and 7 bases from J; junction bases left unmatched: 6. From germline, CDR1 is SGHNT and CDR2 YENEEA. As DNA, the CDR3 is TGTGCCAGCAGCTTGGGCGGGAGAGGAGAGCAGTACTTC. It yields the protein CASSLGGRGEQYF.

There are a few counts of this clone. This chain uses TRBV20-1 with TRBJ2-1; perhaps TRBD1 as D (5 bases). V gave up 7 bases and J gave up 6 bases, with 10 bases separating them. Germline V lookup: CDR1 DFQATT, CDR2 SNEGSKA (reference sequence). The CDR3 consists of 11 residues. The CDR3 bases are TGCAGTGGAGCGCAGGGCAATGAGCAGTTCTTC. It encodes CSGAQGNEQFF.

The rearrangement joins TRBV28 to TRBJ2-1, with D possibly matching TRBD1 (6 bases). Looked up from germline, CDR1 is MDHEN and CDR2 is SYDVKM. The V gene lost 3 bases and the J gene lost 1 base, with 7 bases spanning the gap. The CDR3 extends over 14 amino acids. The CDR3 bases are TGTGCCAGCAGTTTCGGACAGTCCTACAATGAGCAGTTCTTC. Translation: CASSFGQSYNEQFF.

The rearrangement uses TRBV11-2 and TRBJ2-3; the match to TRBD1 covers 7 bases. CDR3 length equals 15 residues. Trimming took 0 bases from V and 1 from J; bases not matched to a gene: 1. The germline gives CDR1 SGHAT, CDR2 FQNNGV. The DNA for the CDR3 is TGTGCCAGCAGCTTAGAAGGGGGCCGCACAGATACGCAGTATTTT. It codes for CASSLEGGRTDTQYF.

The rearrangement joins TRBV5-4 to TRBJ2-1, with TRBD2 matching over 8 bases. The junction had 7 bases not matched to a gene; V was cut back by 1 base and J by 7 bases. The CDR3 totals 15 residues. In germline, CDR1 is SGHNT, CDR2 YYREEE (reference sequence). The CDR3 protein is CASSLPPGRENEQFF. Written as DNA, the CDR3 is TGTGCCAGCAGCTTGCCCCCCGGGAGGGAAAATGAGCAGTTCTTC.

This clone was observed many times. V usage is TRBV12-5 and J usage is TRBJ2-2, with TRBD1 identical over 10 bases. The ends lost 5 bases at V and 3 bases at J; junction bases unmatched: 6. Germline loops: CDR1 LGHNT, CDR2 FRNRAP. The CDR3 has 16 amino acids. The CDR3 here is CASGPGTGVDTGELFF. The CDR3 DNA reads as TGTGCTAGTGGTCCCGGGACAGGGGTCGACACCGGGGAGCTGTTTTTT.

V and J are TRBV7-3 and TRBJ1-1; D ambiguous. Germline V gene lookup returns CDR1 SGHTA and CDR2 FQGTGA. The CDR3 sequence is 18 residues long. V was trimmed by 5 bases and J by 0 bases, leaving 22 bases between them. The CDR3 reads CASSRYPLRGGLNTEAFF. CDR3 bases: TGTGCCAGCAGCCGCTACCCGCTCCGGGGTGGATTGAACACTGAAGCTTTCTTT.

The rearrangement joins TRBV6-1 to TRBJ2-7; maybe TRBD2 (6 bases). The CDR3 is 16 residues long. CDR1 is MNHNS, CDR2 SASEGT, per germline. Trimming took 0 bases from V and 8 from J, leaving 20 bases between them. Written as DNA, the CDR3 is TGTGCCAGCAGTGAAGCGCTGGGGGGACCCCGTACGAAGCAGTACTTC. Translating it yields CASSEALGGPRTKQYF.

This chain links TRBV3-1 (or the pseudogene TRBV3-2) with TRBJ1-2, with D unresolved. The CDR3 is 16 residues long. Germline lookup yields CDR1 LGHDT and CDR2 YNNKEL (reference sequence). V was trimmed by 6 bases and J by 2 bases, leaving 19 bases between them. The CDR3 spells CASSLFRVRLNYGYTF. The CDR3, as DNA: TGTGCCAGCAGTCTCTTTCGGGTGAGGTTAAACTATGGCTACACCTTC.

The V call is TRBV12-5, the J call TRBJ2-7; weak D call: TRBD1 (5 bases). Germline CDR1 reads LGHNT; CDR2 reads FRNRAP. Trimming left V 0 bases short and J 5 bases short, with 20 bases between. The CDR3 totals 17 residues. CDR3 nucleotides: TGTGCTAGTGGTTTGGTGGCGGTTTTGCAGGGATTCCACGAGCAGTACTTC. Translated: CASGLVAVLQGFHEQYF.

The chain has TRBV7-9 and TRBJ2-7; 7 bases align to TRBD2. Germline V gene data show CDR1 as SEHNR and CDR2 as FQNEAQ (reference sequence). V gave up 6 bases and J gave up 2 bases; unmatched junction bases: 7. This CDR3 region has 14 residues. In nucleotides, the CDR3 is TGTGCCAGCAGTTCGAACGGGAGGCCCTACGAGCAGTACTTC. Its translation: CASSSNGRPYEQYF.

V and J are TRBV11-3 and TRBJ2-1; 8 positions match TRBD1. The CDR3 length is 14 residues. V was pared by 5 bases and J by 9 bases, with 9 bases of the junction left unmatched. Germline CDR1 is SGHNT and CDR2 is YENEEA. This chain's CDR3 is CASSLDRVGIEQFF. The CDR3 nucleotides are TGTGCCAGCAGCCTGGACAGGGTAGGGATTGAGCAGTTCTTC.

The J gene is TRBJ2-2, the V gene TRBV27, with D maybe TRBD2 (6 bases). Trimming took 8 bases from V and 0 from J, leaving 16 bases between them. Germline CDR1 and CDR2: MNHEY and SMNVEV (reference sequence). The length of the CDR3 is 16 residues. This chain's CDR3 is CASFSWGVSNTGELFF. The CDR3 DNA reads TGTGCCAGCTTTTCCTGGGGGGTGTCGAACACCGGGGAGCTGTTTTTT.